This T cell receptor beta chain was recovered during a study of T-cell reconstitution after alpha-beta-depleted transplantation in children. Preparing the TCRbeta library involved the use of unique molecular identifiers. TCRdb independently ran MiXCR on the PCR reads; one entry per CDR3 protein. The table includes nearly 550,000 distinct CDR3 sequences, about 18% detected once. Losses at the gene ends were 5 bases for V and 1 base for J; bases not matched to a gene: 4. CDR1 and CDR2 from the germline V gene are SSHAT and FNYEAQ (reference sequence). The CDR3 runs to 14 residues. The sequence was obtained from a human donor who donated a stem cell graft to a child with acute lymphoblastic leukemia. V usage is TRBV7-7 and J usage is TRBJ2-5, with 7 bases identical to TRBD1. Sequenced here: PBMCs from the stem cell graft donor, sampled from the stem cell graft. In nucleotides, the CDR3 is TGTGCCAGCAGCCCCACAGGGGTCCAAGAGACCCAGTACTTC. It is translated as CASSPTGVQETQYF. Variable domain in full (rest from reference TRBV7-7 and TRBJ2-5): GAGVSQSPRYKVTKRGQDVTLRCDPISSHATLYWYQQALGQGPEFLTYFNYEAQPDKSGLPSDRFSAERPEGSISTLTIQRTEQRDSAMYRCASSPTGVQETQYFGPGTRLLVL.